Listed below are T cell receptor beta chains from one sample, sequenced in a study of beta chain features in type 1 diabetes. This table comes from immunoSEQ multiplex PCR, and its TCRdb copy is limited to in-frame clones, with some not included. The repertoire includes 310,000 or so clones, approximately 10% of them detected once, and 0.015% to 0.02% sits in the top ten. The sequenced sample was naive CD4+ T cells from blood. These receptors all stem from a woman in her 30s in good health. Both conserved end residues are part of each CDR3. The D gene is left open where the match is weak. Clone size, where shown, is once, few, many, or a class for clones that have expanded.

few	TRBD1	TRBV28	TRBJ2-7	TGTGCCAGCAGCCCGGGACAGGGGCTCACCTACGAGCAGTACTTC	CASSPGQGLTYEQYF
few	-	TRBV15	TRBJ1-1	TGTGCCACCAGCAGAGACAGGGACACTGAAGCTTTCTTT	CATSRDRDTEAFF
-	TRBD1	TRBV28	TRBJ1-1	TGTGCCAGCAGAGCCGGGACAGGGGGCACTGAAGCTTTCTTT	CASRAGTGGTEAFF
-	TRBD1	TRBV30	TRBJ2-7	TGTGCCTGGAGTTACCGGGACAGCCCCTACGAGCAGTACTTC	CAWSYRDSPYEQYF
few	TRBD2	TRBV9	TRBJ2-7	TGTGCCAGCAGCGGGACAGACGGGACTAGCGGGAGCTCCTACGAGCAGTACTTC	CASSGTDGTSGSSYEQYF
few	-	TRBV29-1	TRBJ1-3	TGCAGCGTTCTCACGCCAGGCTCTGGAAACACCATATATTTT	CSVLTPGSGNTIYF
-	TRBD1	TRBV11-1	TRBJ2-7	TGTGCCAGCAGCTTGCTAGGGGACAGCTCCTACGAGCAGTACTTC	CASSLLGDSSYEQYF
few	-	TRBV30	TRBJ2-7	TGTGCCTGGAGTGTACGAAGGGACAACTCCTACGAGCAGTACTTC	CAWSVRRDNSYEQYF
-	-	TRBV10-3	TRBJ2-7	TGTGCCATCGGGGGGACAGACTCCTACGAGCAGTACTTC	CAIGGTDSYEQYF
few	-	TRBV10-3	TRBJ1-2	TGTGCCATCATGGCGGGGGGCAATGGCTACACCTTC	CAIMAGGNGYTF
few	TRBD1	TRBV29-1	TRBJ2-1	TGCAGCGCCGACCCCGACAGGGGTGTCTACAATGAGCAGTTCTTC	CSADPDRGVYNEQFF
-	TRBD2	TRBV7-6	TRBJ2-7	TGTGCCAGCAGCCTCCAGGCTAGCGGGAGTACTCAGTTACCGATCTACGAGCAGTACTTC	CASSLQASGSTQLPIYEQYF
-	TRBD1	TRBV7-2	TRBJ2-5	TGTGCCAGCAGCGAAGGACAGGGCGGGACTCGGGAGACCCAGTACTTC	CASSEGQGGTRETQYF
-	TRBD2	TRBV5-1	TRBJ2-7	TGCGCCAGCAGTCGAGCGGGAGAGGACGAGCAGTACTTC	CASSRAGEDEQYF
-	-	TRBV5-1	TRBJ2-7	TGCGCCAGCAGCTCAGGGTCCCCCTACGAGCAGTACTTC	CASSSGSPYEQYF
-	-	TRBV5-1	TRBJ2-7	TGCGCCAGCAGTCGGGGGGCAGTAGGCGAGCAGTACTTC	CASSRGAVGEQYF
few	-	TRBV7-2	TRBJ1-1	TGTGCCAGCAGGCGGGACGCTTTGAACACTGAAGCTTTCTTT	CASRRDALNTEAFF
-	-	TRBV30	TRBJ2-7	TGTGCCTCGGGCCGGGGTTACGAGCAGTACTTC	CASGRGYEQYF
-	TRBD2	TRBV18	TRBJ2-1	TGTGCCAGCTCACCTGCTAGCGGGAAGCACAATGAGCAGTTCTTC	CASSPASGKHNEQFF
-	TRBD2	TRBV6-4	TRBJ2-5	TGTGCCAGCAGTGACTCCGGACTAGCGGGAGGGCAAGAGACCCAGTACTTC	CASSDSGLAGGQETQYF
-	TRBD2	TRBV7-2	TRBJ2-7	TGTGCCAGCAGCCAAAATAGCGGGGCCTCCTACGAGCAGTACTTC	CASSQNSGASYEQYF
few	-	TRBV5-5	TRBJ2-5	TGTGCCAGCAGCTTGTTGGGGGCAGAAGAGACCCAGTACTTC	CASSLLGAEETQYF
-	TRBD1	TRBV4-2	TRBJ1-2	TGTGCCAGCAGTCCCATCGGGGAACAGGGGGATCATTATGGCTACACCTTC	CASSPIGEQGDHYGYTF
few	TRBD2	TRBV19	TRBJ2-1	TGTGCCAGTAGTAATAGCGGGAGCGGCTACAATGAGCAGTTCTTC	CASSNSGSGYNEQFF
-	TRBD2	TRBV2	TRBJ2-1	TGTGCCAGCAGTGCTGGACTAGCGGCTTTGGCCTACAATGAGCAGTTCTTC	CASSAGLAALAYNEQFF
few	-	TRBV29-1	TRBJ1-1	TGCAGCGTTCACCGGGCGGGGGTGAACACTGAAGCTTTCTTT	CSVHRAGVNTEAFF
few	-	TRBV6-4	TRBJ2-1	TGTGCCAGCAGCCCGGGTTTTGGGTCCTACAATGAGCAGTTCTTC	CASSPGFGSYNEQFF
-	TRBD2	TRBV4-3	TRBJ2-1	TGCGCCAGCAGCCAAGATGCGGGAGCCCGCAATGAGCAGTTCTTC	CASSQDAGARNEQFF
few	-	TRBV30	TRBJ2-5	TGTGCCTGGAGTGACCACAGCAATGGGGAGACCCAGTACTTC	CAWSDHSNGETQYF
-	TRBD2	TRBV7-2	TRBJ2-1	TGTGCCAGCAGCTTCAGACTAGCGGGAACCAATGAGCAGTTCTTC	CASSFRLAGTNEQFF
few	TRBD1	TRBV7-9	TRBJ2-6	TGTGCCAGCAGCGCAGGACAGGGTGGCTTGGCCAACGTCCTGACTTTC	CASSAGQGGLANVLTF
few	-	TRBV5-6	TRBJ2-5	TGTGCCAGCAGCTTGGCAGGGATCCAAGAGACCCAGTACTTC	CASSLAGIQETQYF
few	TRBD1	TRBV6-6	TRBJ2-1	TGTGCCAGCGGTGACAGGGGGAGCTACAATGAGCAGTTCTTC	CASGDRGSYNEQFF
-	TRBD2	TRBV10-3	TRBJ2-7	TGTGCCATCAAAGGGACTACCACCTACGAGCAGTACTTC	CAIKGTTTYEQYF
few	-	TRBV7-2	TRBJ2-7	TGTGCCAGCAGCTTAGCCCCCGGGGAGAACTACGAGCAGTACTTC	CASSLAPGENYEQYF
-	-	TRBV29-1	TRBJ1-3	TGCAGCGTTGGGCCTAGACAGGTCACTGGAAACACCATATATTTT	CSVGPRQVTGNTIYF
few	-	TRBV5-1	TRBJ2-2	TGCGCCAGCAGCTTGACCCAATCTTCGAGCACCGGGGAGCTGTTTTTT	CASSLTQSSSTGELFF
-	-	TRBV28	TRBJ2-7	TGTGCCAGCAGTCCCAACAGCTACGAGCAGTACTTC	CASSPNSYEQYF
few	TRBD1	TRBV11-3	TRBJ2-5	TGTGCCAGCAGCTTAGGAGTGTCCGGGACAGGGGAAGAGACCCAGTACTTC	CASSLGVSGTGEETQYF
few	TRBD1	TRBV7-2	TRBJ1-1	TGTGCCAGCAGCTTAGGAGGGACAGTAACGAACACTGAAGCTTTCTTT	CASSLGGTVTNTEAFF
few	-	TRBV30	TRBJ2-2	TGTGCCTGGGCGGGACAGCCGGGCACCGGGGAGCTGTTTTTT	CAWAGQPGTGELFF
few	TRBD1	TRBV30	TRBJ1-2	TGTGCCTGGAGTGTACCAGGGACAGTTACTAGAGGTGGCTACACCTTC	CAWSVPGTVTRGGYTF
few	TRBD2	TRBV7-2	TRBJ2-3	TGTGCCAGCAGCCAAGCGGGAACAGATACGCAGTATTTT	CASSQAGTDTQYF
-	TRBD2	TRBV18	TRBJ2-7	TGTGCCAGCTCACCACCCCTAGCGGGAGCCTACGAGCAGTACTTC	CASSPPLAGAYEQYF
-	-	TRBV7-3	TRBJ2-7	TGTGCCAGCAGCTTAGTACAGGATACCTACGAGCAGTACTTC	CASSLVQDTYEQYF
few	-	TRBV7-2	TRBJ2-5	TGTGCCAGCAGCTTAGCCGAGACTAGACTCGAGACCCAGTACTTC	CASSLAETRLETQYF